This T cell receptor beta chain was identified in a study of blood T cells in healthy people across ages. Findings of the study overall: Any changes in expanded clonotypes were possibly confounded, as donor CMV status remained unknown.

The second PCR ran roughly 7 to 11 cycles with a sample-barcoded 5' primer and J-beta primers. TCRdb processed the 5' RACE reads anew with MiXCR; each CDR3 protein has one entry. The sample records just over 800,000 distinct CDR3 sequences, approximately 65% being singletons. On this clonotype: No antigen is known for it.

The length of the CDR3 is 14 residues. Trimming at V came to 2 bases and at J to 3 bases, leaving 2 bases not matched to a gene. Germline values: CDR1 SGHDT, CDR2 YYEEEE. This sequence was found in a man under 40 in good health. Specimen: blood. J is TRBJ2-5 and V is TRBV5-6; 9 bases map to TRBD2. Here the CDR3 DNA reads TGTGCCAGCAGCTTTAGACTAGCGGAAGAGACCCAGTACTTC. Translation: CASSFRLAEETQYF.